The rows below give T cell receptor beta chains drawn from one sample of a study of beta chain features in type 1 diabetes. Profiled with immunoSEQ multiplex PCR; TCRdb holds only in-frame clones, not every one. Here the sample spans around 280,000 clones, 8% being singletons. Material for sequencing was central memory CD4+ T cells from blood. The origin of the receptors is a woman between 18 and 30 years old in good health. Each CDR3 is given with its conserved first and last residue. The order of the fields is J gene, clone size, CDR3 length, V gene, CDR3 protein. Expanded clones are given a class, and other clones once, few, many or no size at all.

TRBJ1-5,-,15,TRBV6-5,CASRGQGKGNQPQHF
TRBJ2-7,few,15,TRBV12-5,CASGFGTGSSYEQYF
TRBJ1-5,few,12,TRBV28,CASASSGQPQHF
TRBJ2-2,few,13,TRBV15,CATSGDSTGELFF
TRBJ2-5,-,13,TRBV5-1,CASSRGVEETQYF
TRBJ2-1,few,15,TRBV5-1,CASSLAGGYYNEQFF
TRBJ1-1,few,16,TRBV18,CASRPAGANMNTEAFF
TRBJ1-2,few,13,TRBV5-1,CASSPDRGGGYTF
TRBJ1-5,many,12,TRBV28,CASSLGEAAEHF
TRBJ1-5,-,15,TRBV6-1,CASSEQQYSNQPQHF
TRBJ1-4,many,15,TRBV7-9,CASSLARQGSEKLFF
TRBJ1-1,few,13,TRBV7-3,CASSLTMNTEAFF
TRBJ1-3,many,13,TRBV30,CAWRIGPGNTIYF
TRBJ2-1,few,11,TRBV20-1,CSARSANEQFF
TRBJ2-5,-,15,TRBV9,CASSVNPTTGETQYF
TRBJ1-1,few,12,TRBV6-5,CASSFRTGRAFF
TRBJ2-3,-,14,TRBV7-8,CASSLQLSADTQYF
TRBJ2-3,few,16,TRBV4-3,CASSQDAWDRGDTQYF
TRBJ1-1,few,14,TRBV15,CATRKRWVNTEAFF
TRBJ2-5,-,15,TRBV6-5,CASSYMQGVGETQYF
TRBJ2-7,-,15,TRBV7-2,CASSVRLAGPYEQYF
TRBJ1-5,-,14,TRBV7-2,CASSLGHNNQPQHF
TRBJ1-5,few,14,TRBV30,CAWKHQGAYQPQHF
TRBJ2-2,few,16,TRBV2,CASRTGTSGNTGELFF
TRBJ2-7,many,13,TRBV2,CASHFPGESEQYF
TRBJ1-2,-,14,TRBV25-1,CASSEQDGRLGYTF
TRBJ2-6,-,15,TRBV7-9,CASRVGTAGANVLTF
TRBJ2-5,-,15,TRBV7-3,CASSPGVDGMWEQYF
TRBJ1-2,many,15,TRBV10-3,CAISGQGDSNYGYTF
TRBJ2-2,-,14,TRBV5-1,CASSWTVNTGELFF
TRBJ2-2,once,16,TRBV7-9,CASSLGFGSNTGELFF
TRBJ1-6,few,16,TRBV7-2,CASSPHLRGKFSPLHF
TRBJ2-1,few,17,TRBV4-2,CASSQVSGTKIYNEQFF
TRBJ2-2,few,15,TRBV28,CASRALPLNTGELFF
TRBJ1-2,-,13,TRBV5-6,CASSLRKSYGYTF
TRBJ2-5,few,16,TRBV15,CATSRVRGLPQETQYF
TRBJ2-3,-,14,TRBV2,CASSVSGGADTQYF
TRBJ2-3,many,13,TRBV9,CASSVVVADTQYF
TRBJ2-3,many,14,TRBV7-2,CASSLFQSTDTQYF
TRBJ2-2,-,15,TRBV7-2,CASTNRVGKAGELFF
TRBJ2-3,few,12,TRBV6-5,CASSQGQNSQYF
TRBJ1-2,few,17,TRBV27,CASSPLVGKGAYSGYTF
TRBJ2-2,-,15,TRBV18,CASSPDGPNTGELFF
TRBJ2-1,many,14,TRBV7-9,CASSWGLGVNEQFF
TRBJ1-2,few,15,TRBV9,CASSSGLGLQGGYTF
TRBJ1-2,-,15,TRBV19,CASSIGGGWTDGYTF
TRBJ1-2,-,13,TRBV27,CASSFGANYGYTF
TRBJ2-7,-,12,TRBV30,CAWSLSTYEQYF
TRBJ1-6,few,15,TRBV6-6,CASSYSKWNNSPLHF
TRBJ1-1,few,16,TRBV28,CASSLWGWRGGTEAFF
TRBJ2-5,few,13,TRBV10-2,CASKSVGAETQYF
TRBJ2-7,-,11,TRBV2,CASRSDYEQYF
TRBJ2-5,few,12,TRBV29-1,CSAGAGAETQYF
TRBJ1-1,few,13,TRBV7-3,CASSLGVDTEAFF
TRBJ1-2,many,15,TRBV4-3,CASSHLLSGGNGYTF
TRBJ2-1,few,16,TRBV5-1,CASSQTVGVAYNEQFF